The rows below give T cell receptor beta chains drawn from one sample of a study of T cell changes during pregnancy in multiple sclerosis. Produced via immunoSEQ multiplex PCR; TCRdb's table is partial and in-frame only. The sample yields more than 55,000 clones, 75% to 95% seen once. Source: peripheral blood, taken after pregnancy. These receptors all come from a female donor in good health, enrolled as a control in a pregnancy study. Both conserved end residues are part of each CDR3.

TRBJ1-5 TRBV4-1 CASSQRQAVQPQHF
TRBJ2-7 TRBV6-1 CASSEQGTEFYEQYF
TRBJ1-2 TRBV30 CAWSLTGGIYGYTF
TRBJ2-2 TRBV7-2 CASSLDSGRGSGELFF
TRBJ1-4 TRBV19 CASSTGQTDNEKLFF
TRBJ2-1 TRBV2 CASSDLTSGGFYNEQFF
TRBJ1-1 TRBV11-1 CASRKGKGGRTEAFF
TRBJ1-1 TRBV6-4 CASRAGASNTEAFF
TRBJ1-6 TRBV15 CATSRDPTGIAPNSPLHF
TRBJ2-1 TRBV11-3 CASSDSGGAFNEQFF
TRBJ1-2 TRBV30 CAWSAGGGRVYGYTF